Listed below are T cell receptor beta chains from one sample, sequenced in a study of T cell responses to AZD1222 COVID-19 vaccine. Produced via immunoSEQ multiplex PCR; TCRdb's table is partial and in-frame only. Among about 190,000 clones listed, 75% to 90% were seen once. The sample in question was peripheral blood, obtained on day 0 of AZD1222 vaccination. The receptor source for this set is an adult in good health. Each CDR3 is given with its conserved first and last residue. The D gene is left open where the match is weak. The size of a clone is reported for some rows only, either as once, few or many, or as a class for expanded clones.

CDR3aa	CDR3nt	abundance	d_gene	v_gene	j_gene
CASRYGRAGELFF	TGTGCCAGCAGGTACGGCCGAGCCGGGGAGCTGTTTTTT	once	NA	TRBV5-6	TRBJ2-2
CATSDFVSSYNEQFF	TGTGCCACCAGTGATTTCGTGAGCTCCTACAATGAGCAGTTCTTC	NA	NA	TRBV24-1	TRBJ2-1
CASSQSRETMETQYF	TGCGCCAGCAGTCAATCGAGAGAGACAATGGAGACCCAGTACTTC	NA	NA	TRBV23-1	TRBJ2-5
CASSSTGAPTDTQYF	TGTGCCAGCAGTTCGACAGGGGCCCCCACAGATACGCAGTATTTT	NA	TRBD1	TRBV27	TRBJ2-3
CASSFGQGHGYTF	TGTGCCAGCAGTTTCGGACAGGGTCATGGCTACACCTTC	NA	TRBD1	TRBV11-3	TRBJ1-2
CASSFSSGGYTDTQYF	TGTGCCAGCAGCTTCTCTAGCGGGGGTTACACAGATACGCAGTATTTT	NA	TRBD2	TRBV5-8	TRBJ2-3
CASSLMGLCNF	TGTGCCAGCAGCTTGATGGGTTTGTGCAACTTC	once	NA	TRBV5-6	TRBJ1-2
CASSVTSGGAETQYF	TGTGCCAGCAGCGTTACTAGCGGGGGGGCGGAGACCCAGTACTTC	NA	TRBD2	TRBV9	TRBJ2-5
CASSLMVEDRSFSPLHF	TGTGCCAGCAGCTTAATGGTAGAGGACAGGTCGTTTTCACCCCTCCACTTT	NA	TRBD1	TRBV13	TRBJ1-6
CASSYASSYNEQFF	TGTGCCAGCAGTTACGCGAGCTCCTACAATGAGCAGTTCTTC	NA	NA	TRBV6-5	TRBJ2-1
CASSVETGGWETQYF	TGTGCCAGCAGCGTAGAAACAGGGGGCTGGGAGACCCAGTACTTC	NA	TRBD1	TRBV9	TRBJ2-5
CASSQREFGNSPLHF	TGCGCCAGCAGCCAACGAGAATTTGGTAATTCACCCCTCCACTTT	NA	NA	TRBV4-1	TRBJ1-6
CASSFGTGSVNTEAFF	TGTGCCAGCAGCTTTGGAACAGGGTCGGTGAACACTGAAGCTTTCTTT	NA	NA	TRBV7-8	TRBJ1-1
CASSEGGRETQYF	TGTGCCAGCAGCGAAGGAGGCCGGGAGACCCAGTACTTC	once	NA	TRBV9	TRBJ2-5
CAWSPAGTGPYGYTF	TGTGCCTGGAGTCCCGCAGGGACAGGGCCCTATGGCTACACCTTC	NA	TRBD1	TRBV30	TRBJ1-2
CSASTGVNEKLFF	TGCAGTGCTAGTACAGGGGTTAATGAAAAACTGTTTTTT	NA	TRBD1	TRBV20-1	TRBJ1-4
CASSVNVPQGNYGYTF	TGTGCCAGCAGCGTAAATGTTCCGCAAGGGAACTATGGCTACACCTTC	NA	NA	TRBV9	TRBJ1-2
CASSPGYSGEGLFF	TGTGCTAGCAGCCCAGGTTACAGCGGAGAAGGGCTGTTTTTT	NA	NA	TRBV7-7	TRBJ2-2
CASRDRGPGELFF	TGTGCCAGCCGAGACAGGGGGCCCGGGGAGCTGTTTTTT	once	TRBD1	TRBV7-3	TRBJ2-2